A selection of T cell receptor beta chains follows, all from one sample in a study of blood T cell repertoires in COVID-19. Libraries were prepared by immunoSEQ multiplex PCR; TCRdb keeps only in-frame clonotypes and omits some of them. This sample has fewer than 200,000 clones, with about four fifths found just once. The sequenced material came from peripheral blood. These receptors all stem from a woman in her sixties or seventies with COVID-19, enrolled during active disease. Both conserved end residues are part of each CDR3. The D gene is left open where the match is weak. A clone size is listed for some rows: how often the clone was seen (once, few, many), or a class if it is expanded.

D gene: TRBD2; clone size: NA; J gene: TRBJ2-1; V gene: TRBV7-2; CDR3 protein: CASSSQSGTSAGEQFF; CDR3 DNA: TGTGCCAGCAGCTCCCAATCCGGGACTAGCGCCGGTGAGCAGTTCTTC
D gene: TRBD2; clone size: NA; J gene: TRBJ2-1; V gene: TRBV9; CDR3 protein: CASSVRLAGGEQFF; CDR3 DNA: TGTGCCAGCAGCGTACGACTAGCGGGGGGTGAGCAGTTCTTC
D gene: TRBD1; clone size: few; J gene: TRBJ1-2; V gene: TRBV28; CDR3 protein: CASSPRTGGLYGYTF; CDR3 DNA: TGTGCCAGCAGCCCTCGGACAGGAGGGCTCTATGGCTACACCTTC
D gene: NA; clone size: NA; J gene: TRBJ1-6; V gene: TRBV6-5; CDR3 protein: CASRRQLNSPLHF; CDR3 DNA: TGTGCCAGCAGACGACAGTTAAATTCACCCCTCCACTTT
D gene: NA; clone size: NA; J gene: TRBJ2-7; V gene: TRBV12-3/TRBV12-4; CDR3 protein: CASSPDFPYEQYF; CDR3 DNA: TGTGCCAGCAGTCCGGACTTCCCCTACGAGCAGTACTTC
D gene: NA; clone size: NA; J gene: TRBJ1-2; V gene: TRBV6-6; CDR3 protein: CASSYAGANTEGYTF; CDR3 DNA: TGTGCCAGCAGTTATGCGGGGGCAAACACCGAAGGCTACACCTTC
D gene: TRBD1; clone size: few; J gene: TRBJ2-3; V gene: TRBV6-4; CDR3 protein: CASSASGTANTDTQYF; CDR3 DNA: TGTGCCAGCAGCGCTTCGGGGACAGCAAACACAGATACGCAGTATTTT
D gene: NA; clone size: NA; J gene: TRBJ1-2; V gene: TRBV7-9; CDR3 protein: CASRNTPNYGYTF; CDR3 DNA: TGTGCCAGCAGAAACACACCAAACTATGGCTACACCTTC
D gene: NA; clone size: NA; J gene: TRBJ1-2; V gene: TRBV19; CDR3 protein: CASIQPGGYGYTF; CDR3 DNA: TGTGCCAGTATTCAACCCGGCGGCTATGGCTACACCTTC
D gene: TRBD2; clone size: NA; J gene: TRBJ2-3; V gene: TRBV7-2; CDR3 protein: CASSQTSGNTDRQYF; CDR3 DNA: TGTGCCAGCAGCCAAACTAGCGGGAACACAGATAGGCAGTATTTT
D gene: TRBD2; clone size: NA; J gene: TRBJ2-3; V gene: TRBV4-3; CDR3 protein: CASSQDWGRALDTQYF; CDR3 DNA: TGCGCCAGCAGCCAAGACTGGGGGAGGGCCTTAGATACGCAGTATTTT